Given below is one T cell receptor (beta chain) in context. TCRdb used MiXCR to reprocess the 5' RACE reads, holding one entry per CDR3 protein. The sample consists of some 130,000 distinct CDR3 sequences, less than 25% of them appearing once. Trimming took off 5 bases at V and 0 bases at J, with 18 bases between the two ends. CDR3 length: 16 amino acids. The germline V gene has CDR1 SGHRS and CDR2 YFSETQ. This entry is derived from a study of T-cell memory formation after mild COVID-19. On the study more broadly: TCR clusters were largely donor specific.

The clonotype comes from an adult woman who had mild COVID-19 (a few samples of this study predate the infection). Cell type and time point are not known. Sequenced: PBMCs or a T cell subset sorted from them (not recorded which). The chain employs TRBV5-1 and TRBJ2-7; no firm D call. The CDR3 reads CASSLPGAGDSYEQYF. The CDR3 region has the DNA TGCGCCAGCAGTCTCCCGGGCGCAGGAGACTCCTACGAGCAGTACTTC.